This record looks at one T cell receptor beta chain sequence and its context. This entry belongs to a study of blood T cell repertoires in COVID-19. Study summary: COVID-19 samples from acute and convalescent phases originated in the United States, Italy and Spain.

The V gene's germline CDR1 is LGHDT and CDR2 YNNKEL (reference sequence). CDR3 length equals 16 residues. Trimming left V 4 bases short and J 0 bases short, with 15 bases between. Generated by immunoSEQ multiplex PCR, the TCRdb table keeps only in-frame clones and is missing some. This table holds just over 75,000 clones, around nine tenths found once. The sequenced sample was peripheral blood. This receptor was taken from a woman over 75 with active or convalescent COVID-19. This chain connects TRBV3-1 (or the pseudogene TRBV3-2) to TRBJ2-5, with D perhaps TRBD2 (7 bases). CDR3 region: CASSPGRGWDQETQYF. Written as DNA, the CDR3 is TGTGCCAGCAGCCCGGGGAGGGGGTGGGACCAAGAGACCCAGTACTTC.